The text below deals with one TCR beta chain. Its antigen remains undetermined. Base qualities are missing; no much larger clone stands one base away. Sample time point, as interpreted from the label and publication: 100 days after allo-HCT. Recipient blood was collected about 28 days before transplant and at days 30, 100 and 180 after transplant. Using Nuclei Lysis Solution, genomic DNA was extracted from unfractionated peripheral blood mononuclear cells that were either fresh or cryopreserved. The immunoSEQ assay, a bias-controlled multiplex PCR using V- and J-specific primers, was used to amplify TCR beta CDR3 regions from genomic DNA. In a second PCR step, a proprietary barcode and Illumina adapter sequences were attached to the CDR3 amplicons. An Illumina MiSeq instrument was used to sequence the CDR3 libraries. In the source study's methods: Export and quality control were done with immunoSEQ Analyzer 3.0, while downstream analyses used R Bioconductor and Immunarch. Only productive rearrangements in the normalized downsampled data set went into calculating the repertoire metrics. Pathologically expanded clonotypes were defined as those larger than 5 templates in the normalized cohort. The Inverse Simpson Index served as the measure of repertoire diversity. To capture all clonotypes, CMV-specificity analyses were performed on the non-normalized data set. Not all clones reach the TCRdb copy of this immuneACCESS table, which keeps in-frame sequences only. Checked studies attribute under half of the gap to unresolved V genes and leave the rest unexplained. V, J and clone size are those of that table, while D and trimming were read from the DNA. A total of over 25,000 clones appear in this sample, roughly 92% of them only once. About 10% of the sample rests with the top ten.

The data are from a study of T cell clonotyping in hematopoietic cell transplantation (dated by TCRdb to the early 2020s). About the full investigation: A total of 110 to 150 blood samples were gathered in the study from roughly 37 consecutive transplant recipients along with their related donors. Patient recruitment ran from 2015 to early 2017, and follow-up continued until late 2020 or death. General findings and caveats noted by the study authors: Overlap with donor repertoires was found for only a small fraction of recipient repertoires, with over 95% found to appear de novo at the given depth. Donor and pretransplant recipient Inverse Simpson Index values predicted broader posttransplant TCR repertoire diversity. Recipient TCR diversity fell after transplant, with pathologically expanded clonotypes rising progressively from day 30 to day 180. Sample size was limited, and cells were not sorted, so CD4 and CD8 repertoire contributions could not be separated.

The CDR3 measures 16 amino acids from cysteine to phenylalanine. Only CDR3 DNA is held: 48 bases, read in frame from base 1. For this chain, trimming is 4 bases at the V end and 4 bases at the J end, and the number of junction bases without a gene match is 4. CDR1 and CDR2 (SNHLY, FYNNEI) derive from the germline V gene. The sequence is built from TRBV2 and TRBJ2-2, with 12 middle bases fitting TRBD2. The sample was PBMCs, taken 100 days after allogeneic stem cell transplant. The sequence was collected from a female patient in her forties or fifties who had an allogeneic stem cell transplant from a related donor, so the T cells may come from the graft donor. Some clones in this sample may be carry-over from other donors' samples. CDR3 region: CASSGRLAGVTGELFF. The nucleotides read TGTGCCAGCAGTGGCCGACTAGCGGGGGTCACCGGGGAGCTGTTTTTT.